This TCR beta chain was identified during a study of shared clonotypes between healthy human individuals. A deep-level run was used for the assay. The method was immunoSEQ multiplex PCR; TCRdb's version includes in-frame clones alone and lacks a portion of them. Among about 1.1 million clones listed, about 80% were seen once. With 6 bases removed from V and 5 bases from J, the gap between germline ends came to 16 bases. CDR3 length: 14 residues. The germline CDR1 and CDR2 sequences are MNHNY and SVGAGI (reference sequence). The genes are TRBV6-6 and TRBJ1-2; no clear D gene. The source material was memory CD4+ T cells from PBMCs. Subset given: CD45RA-negative fraction. This receptor was obtained from a young man in good health. Some clones in this sample may be carry-over from other donors' samples. In DNA form, the CDR3 reads TGTGCCAGCAGACCGGGCTTCGTGGGGTATGGCTACACCTTC. Translating gives CASRPGFVGYGYTF.